This record looks at one TCR beta chain sequence and its context. Its antigen is not known. The PCR contained 60 Vbeta and 13 Jbeta primers. How the authors handled the data: Among the unique TCR beta chains that a later analysis counted, about 86 million in all, 10 million to 13 million were shared. TCRdb's copy holds only in-frame clones and misses some; the assay was immunoSEQ multiplex PCR. Clone size and V and J calls were adopted from that table, with D and trimming inferred from the DNA. The sample lists about 210,000 clones, approximately 86% occurring once. Unmatched junction bases numbered 17, after V lost 4 bases and J lost 10 bases. CDR3 size: 17 residues. Looked up from germline, CDR1 is LNHDA and CDR2 is SQIVND (reference sequence). This entry belongs to a study of cytomegalovirus exposure and HLA in healthy donors. Regarding the study as a whole: Researchers reported that a few CMV-associated chains were confirmed in vitro as CMV antigen-specific.

The genes are TRBV19 and TRBJ2-3, with 10 bases fitting TRBD2. The source material was PBMCs. The TCR originated in a boy aged 2-9 years in good health and CMV-seronegative. The CDR3 here is CASSTLASGGKGQAQYF. In nucleotides, the CDR3 is TGTGCCAGTAGTACCTTAGCTAGCGGGGGAAAAGGGCAGGCGCAGTATTTT.